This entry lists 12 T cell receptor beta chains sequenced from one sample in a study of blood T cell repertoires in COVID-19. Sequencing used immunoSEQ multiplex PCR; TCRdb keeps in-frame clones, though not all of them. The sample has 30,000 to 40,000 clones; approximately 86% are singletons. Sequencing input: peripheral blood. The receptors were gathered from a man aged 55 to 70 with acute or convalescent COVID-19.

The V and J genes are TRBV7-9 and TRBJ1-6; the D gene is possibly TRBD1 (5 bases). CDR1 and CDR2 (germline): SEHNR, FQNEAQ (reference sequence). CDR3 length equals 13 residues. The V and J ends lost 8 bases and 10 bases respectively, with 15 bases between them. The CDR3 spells CASQAGNGSPLHF. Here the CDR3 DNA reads TGTGCCAGCCAGGCAGGGAATGGATCACCCCTCCACTTT.

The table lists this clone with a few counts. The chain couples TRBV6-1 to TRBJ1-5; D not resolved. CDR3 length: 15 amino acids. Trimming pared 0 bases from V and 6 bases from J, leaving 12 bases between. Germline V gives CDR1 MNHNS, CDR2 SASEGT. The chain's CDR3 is CASSEARGSGQPQHF. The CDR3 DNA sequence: TGTGCCAGCAGTGAAGCGCGAGGGTCCGGTCAGCCCCAGCATTTT.

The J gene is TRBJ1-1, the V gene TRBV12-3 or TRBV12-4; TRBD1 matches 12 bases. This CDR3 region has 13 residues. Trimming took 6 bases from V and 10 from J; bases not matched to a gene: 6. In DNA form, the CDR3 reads TGTGCCAGCAGCTCGGGACAGGGGGCGACAGCTTTCTTT. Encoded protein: CASSSGQGATAFF.

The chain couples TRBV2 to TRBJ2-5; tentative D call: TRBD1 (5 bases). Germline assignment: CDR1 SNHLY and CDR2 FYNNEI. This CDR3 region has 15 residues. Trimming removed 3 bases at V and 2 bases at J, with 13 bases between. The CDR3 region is CASSEFKGVQETQYF. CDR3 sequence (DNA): TGTGCCAGCAGTGAGTTTAAAGGGGTACAAGAGACCCAGTACTTC.

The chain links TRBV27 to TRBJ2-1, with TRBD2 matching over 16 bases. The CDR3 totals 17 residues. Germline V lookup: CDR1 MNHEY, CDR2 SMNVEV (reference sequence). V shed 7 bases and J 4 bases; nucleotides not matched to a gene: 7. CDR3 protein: CASTGLAGGPLYNEQFF. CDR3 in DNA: TGTGCCAGCACGGGACTAGCGGGAGGGCCGTTATACAATGAGCAGTTCTTC.

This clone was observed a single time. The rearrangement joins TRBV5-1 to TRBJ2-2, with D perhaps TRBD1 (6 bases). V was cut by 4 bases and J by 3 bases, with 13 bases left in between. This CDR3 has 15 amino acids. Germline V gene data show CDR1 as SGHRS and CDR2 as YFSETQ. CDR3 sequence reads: CASSHGQFDTGELFF. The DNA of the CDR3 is TGCGCCAGCAGCCACGGACAGTTTGACACCGGGGAGCTGTTTTTT.

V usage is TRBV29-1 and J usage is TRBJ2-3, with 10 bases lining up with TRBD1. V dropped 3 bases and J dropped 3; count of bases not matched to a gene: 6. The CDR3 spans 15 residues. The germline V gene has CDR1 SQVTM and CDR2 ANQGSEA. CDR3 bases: TGCAGCGTTGATGGTTTGGGACAGGGGACAGATACGCAGTATTTT. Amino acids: CSVDGLGQGTDTQYF.

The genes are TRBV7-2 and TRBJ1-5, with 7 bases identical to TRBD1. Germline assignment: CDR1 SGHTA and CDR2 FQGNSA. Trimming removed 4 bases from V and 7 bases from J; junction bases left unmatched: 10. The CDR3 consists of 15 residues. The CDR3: CASSSPTGWGQPQHF. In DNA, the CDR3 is TGTGCCAGCAGCTCACCGACAGGGTGGGGACAGCCCCAGCATTTT. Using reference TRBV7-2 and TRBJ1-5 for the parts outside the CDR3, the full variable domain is GAGVSQSPSNKVTEKGKDVELRCDPISGHTALYWYRQSLGQGLEFLIYFQGNSAPDKSGLPSDRFSAERTGGSVSTLTIQRTQQEDSAVYLCASSSPTGWGQPQHFGDGTRLSIL.

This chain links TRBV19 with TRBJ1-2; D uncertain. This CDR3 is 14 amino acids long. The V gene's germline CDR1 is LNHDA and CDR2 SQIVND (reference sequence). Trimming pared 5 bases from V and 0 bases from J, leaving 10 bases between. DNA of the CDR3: TGTGCCAGTAGTCCCGCAGCGCCTAACTATGGCTACACCTTC. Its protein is CASSPAAPNYGYTF.

The CDR3 DNA sequence: TGTGCCAGCAGCAAGATGGGGGGCACTGAAGCTTTCTTT. It codes for CASSKMGGTEAFF. This chain connects TRBV9 to TRBJ1-1; tentatively, D is TRBD1 (5 bases). Germline CDR1 and CDR2: SGDLS and YYNGEE. The CDR3 runs to 13 residues. V was shortened by 4 bases and J by 4 bases, with 11 bases between the two germline ends.

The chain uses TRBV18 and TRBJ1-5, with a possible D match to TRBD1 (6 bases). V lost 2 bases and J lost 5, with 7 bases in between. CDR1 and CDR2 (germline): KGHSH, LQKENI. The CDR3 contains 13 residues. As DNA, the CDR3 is TGTGCCAGCTCACCAGGGGGCGATCAGCCCCAGCATTTT. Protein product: CASSPGGDQPQHF.

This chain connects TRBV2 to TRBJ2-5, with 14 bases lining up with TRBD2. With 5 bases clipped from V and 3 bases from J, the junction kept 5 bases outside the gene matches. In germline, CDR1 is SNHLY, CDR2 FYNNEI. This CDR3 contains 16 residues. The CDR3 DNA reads TGTGCCAGCAGTCAGGGACTAGCGGGAGTTGAAGAGACCCAGTACTTC. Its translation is CASSQGLAGVEETQYF.